The text below deals with one T cell receptor (beta chain). Sequenced by immunoSEQ multiplex PCR; TCRdb stores in-frame clones only, minus some. The table records 45,000 to 50,000 clones, 70% to 90% of them present only once. These data originate in a study of blood T cell repertoires in COVID-19. Study in general: Acute-phase and convalescent COVID-19 samples originated in the United States, Italy and Spain. Nucleic acid was either cDNA or gDNA, and it came from T cells, B-cell-depleted T cells, or PBMCs.

In germline, CDR1 is LNHDA, CDR2 SQIVND (reference sequence). The CDR3 runs to 16 residues. Germline trimming cut 5 bases from V and 6 bases from J; bases unmatched to any gene: 7. The chain uses TRBV19 and TRBJ2-1, with TRBD2 matching over 13 bases. The sample was peripheral blood. The TCR comes from a woman of 80 years or more with COVID-19, enrolled during active disease. This chain's CDR3 is CASSPKGLAGLNEQFF. The CDR3 bases are TGTGCCAGTAGTCCAAAGGGACTAGCGGGGCTCAATGAGCAGTTCTTC.